This T cell receptor beta chain was identified during a study of neurological immune-mediated disorders (dated 2019 in TCRdb). Study-level background: Peripheral blood TCR-beta repertoires from patients with HTLV-I-associated myelopathy (HAM/TSP), patients with multiple sclerosis, and healthy controls were compared in the study using UMI-based sequencing. Of the 68 subjects in the cohort, about 14 were HAM/TSP patients, roughly 35 were multiple sclerosis patients, and around 20 were healthy controls. The 90 to 120 TCR-beta libraries covered PBMC samples along with longitudinal samples, technical triplicates, and paired sorted CD4+ and CD8+ T-cell subsets. Here is what the overall study found, with its caveats: Expanded clones from different subjects shared no identical CDR3 amino acid sequences, which suggests that TCR-beta repertoires were private in all groups. TCR clonal expansion was highest in HAM/TSP patients and lowest in MS patients, with MS patients falling below even healthy controls.

The V end loses 0 bases and the J end loses 1 base, and a stretch of 9 bases separates them. CDR1 and CDR2 are drawn from the germline V gene: SGHRS, YFSETQ. The CDR3, cysteine through phenylalanine, is 15 amino acids long. Only the CDR3 part of the read is kept: 45 bases, read in frame from the first base. In its sample, this clonotype was seen a few times. Its antigen remains undetermined. Nothing much larger sits one base from this clone, and base qualities are not available. cDNA was synthesized by template-switch 5'RACE using a primer with a 10-nucleotide random unique molecular identifier that tagged each TCR transcript. Every sequencing run yielded over 200 million TCR-beta sequences covering 15-18 subjects. Total RNA was extracted with the RNeasy kit. The KAPA Real-time Library Amplification kit was used to amplify TCR-beta VDJ regions with primers for the TCR constant region and the 5'RACE anchor. Sample indexes and Illumina adaptors were added in a first PCR, and a second PCR then increased library yield. After purification with Ampure beads, the TCR product of roughly 650 bp was size-selected on a 2% E-gel SizeSelection system. Before pooling, libraries had their quality checked on a Bioanalyzer, their concentration measured with Qubit, and their quantity determined with the Kapa Library Quantification kit. Libraries were sequenced paired-end 2 x 150 bp on an Illumina HiSeq 2500. To increase sequence diversity, about 23-30% phiX was spiked into each library pool. Per the original workflow: The UMI-based MiGEC pipeline processed quality-filtered reads and removed over 80% of raw TCR sequences during error correction. IMGT germline references were used for aligning VDJ genes, and each clonotype was defined as a unique CDR3 amino acid sequence together with its V-J genes. VDJtools evaluated clonal expansion, Shannon diversity and CDR3 relatedness (CalcPairwiseDistances, ClusterSamples); CLCbio workbench built phylogenetic trees. A clone was classed as expanded if it had 8 or more unique UMIs, a cutoff based on coefficient-of-variation modelling across technical triplicates. TCRdb trimmed the raw reads at Q25, called clones with MiXCR and kept productive beta chains. Duplicate CDR3 protein sequences are folded into a single record with the most common DNA and genes. The V and J calls, along with clone size, are taken from TCRdb and not from the paper's own processing. This sample is represented by over 45,000 distinct CDR3 sequences; about 23% of them were singletons. The ten most abundant clones make up more than 20% of the sample.

The healthy controls were volunteers from a blood bank in Maryland, USA. Unsorted PBMC libraries were generated from 2 million PBMCs stored in RNAlater at -80 °C until RNA extraction. Peripheral blood underwent Ficoll-Hypaque density gradient centrifugation to isolate PBMCs, which were then cryopreserved in liquid nitrogen. The chain is assembled from TRBV5-1 and TRBJ2-3; perhaps TRBD1 is the D gene, with 5 bases matching. This TCR came from a woman aged 70 to 79 in good health. The sequenced sample consisted of PBMCs. The encoded CDR3 is CASSLEGPGTDTQYF. The DNA sequence reads TGCGCCAGCAGCTTGGAGGGGCCAGGCACAGATACGCAGTATTTT.